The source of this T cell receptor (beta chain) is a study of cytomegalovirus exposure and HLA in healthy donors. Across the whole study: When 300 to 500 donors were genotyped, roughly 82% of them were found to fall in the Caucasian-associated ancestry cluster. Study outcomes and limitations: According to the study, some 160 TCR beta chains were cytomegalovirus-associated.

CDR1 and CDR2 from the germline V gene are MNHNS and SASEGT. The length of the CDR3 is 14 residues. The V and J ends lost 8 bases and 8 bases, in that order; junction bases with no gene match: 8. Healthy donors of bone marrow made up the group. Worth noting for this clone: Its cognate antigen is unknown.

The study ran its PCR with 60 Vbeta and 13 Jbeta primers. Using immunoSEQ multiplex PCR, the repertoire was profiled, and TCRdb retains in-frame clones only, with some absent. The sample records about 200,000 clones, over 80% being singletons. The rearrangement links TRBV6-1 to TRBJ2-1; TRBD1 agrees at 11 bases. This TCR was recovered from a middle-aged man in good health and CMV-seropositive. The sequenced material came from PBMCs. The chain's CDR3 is CASFSGTGGHEQFF. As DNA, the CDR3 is TGTGCCAGCTTTTCCGGGACAGGGGGACATGAGCAGTTCTTC.